This T cell receptor beta chain was captured in a study of neurological immune-mediated disorders. This clonotype was seen many times. The unsorted libraries were made from 2 million PBMCs kept at -80 C. This CDR3 spans 12 amino acids. From germline, CDR1 is MGHDK and CDR2 SYGVNS. Germline trimming cut 6 bases from V and 6 bases from J; bases unmatched to any gene: 3. 5'RACE employing 10-nucleotide random UMIs yielded the cDNA. Via MiXCR, TCRdb re-called the 5' RACE reads, giving one row per CDR3 protein. The table has roughly 80,000 distinct CDR3 sequences, about 9.3% seen once. The specimen sequenced was PBMCs. V usage is TRBV25-1 and J usage is TRBJ2-7, with TRBD2 identical over 9 bases. The source is a man aged 40-49 years in good health. The CDR3: CASSPSGIEQYF. The CDR3 DNA follows: TGTGCCAGCAGCCCTAGCGGGATCGAGCAGTACTTC.